The entry that follows covers one TCR beta chain sequence. Its specificity is not known. The germline V and J ends were trimmed by 2 bases and 0 bases, with 9 bases remaining between them. CDR1 is SGHNT and CDR2 is YYREEE in the germline V gene (reference sequence). This CDR3 has 14 amino acids. TCRdb used MiXCR to reprocess the reads, holding one entry per CDR3 protein. The sample has a few hundred thousand distinct CDR3 sequences; roughly 15% are singletons. This record belongs to a study of T cell repertoires in cytomegalovirus infection. Study overall: It can be stated that public TCR beta signatures indicated CMV infection as well as a matching HLA type. Study results and limitations: CMV-specific TCR beta clonotypes restricted by HLA-C dominated the ex vivo response.

Sequencing input: PBMCs. This TCR came from a human donor in good health (CMV status not recorded). Some clones in this sample may be carry-over from other donors' samples. The chain is built from TRBV5-4 and TRBJ2-7; D is perhaps TRBD1 or TRBD2 (5 bases each). The CDR3 coding sequence is TGTGCCAGCAGCTTCGGGACGGCCTCCTACGAGCAGTACTTC. Amino acids: CASSFGTASYEQYF.